The following is a T cell receptor beta chain sequence with its context. The data are from a study of beta chain features in type 1 diabetes. The V and J ends lost 6 bases and 6 bases, in that order; junction bases with no gene match: 10. Germline V gene sequence: CDR1 SGHTA, CDR2 FQGTGA. There are 17 residues in the CDR3. Of the isolated RNA, all was reverse transcribed, and so the sequenced material was expressed TCRB transcripts. Clones were sequenced by immunoSEQ multiplex PCR, and TCRdb holds only the in-frame ones, with some missing. The repertoire holds 310,000 or so clones, 11% seen once, with roughly 0.014% in the top ten.

The source of this sequence is a woman aged 25 to 39 in good health. Sequenced material: naive CD4+ T cells from blood. The chain uses TRBV7-3 and TRBJ2-2; 13 bases are a match to TRBD2. The CDR3 DNA reads TGTGCCAGCAGGCGGACTAGCGGGAGCAAGTACCCCGGGGAGCTGTTTTTT. It encodes CASRRTSGSKYPGELFF.